This TCR beta chain originates from a study of cytotoxic CD8 clonotypes in ibrutinib-treated CLL. CDR3 length: 12 amino acids. Germline V CDR1 and CDR2: MDHEN, SYDVKM. V lost 5 bases and J 4 bases, leaving 8 bases between the germline ends. Method: immunoSEQ multiplex PCR; TCRdb's copy keeps in-frame clones and lacks some. The sample records about 140,000 clones, 80% being singletons. This sequence originates from a human donor with chronic lymphocytic leukemia. The sequencing here drew on PBMCs, taken after 36 months of ibrutinib treatment. The V call is TRBV28, the J call TRBJ2-5, with D perhaps matching TRBD2 (5 bases). The CDR3 region has the DNA TGTGCCAGCAGTCTGCTAGCAGAGACCCAGTACTTC. This codes for CASSLLAETQYF.